What follows are 21 T cell receptor beta chains derived from one specimen sequenced in a study of human T cells and chemical hapten exposure. MiXCR was run by TCRdb on the RACE reads, yielding one entry per CDR3 protein. The sample has fewer than 350,000 distinct CDR3 sequences; roughly 7.7% are singletons. Time point given: pre-sensitization, week 0. Regarding treatment: therapeutic diphenylcyclopropenone sensitization with weekly scalp DPC. The starting material was whole blood, obtained in connection with sensitization to the hapten diphenylcyclopropenone (DPC). The receptor source for this set is a man aged 18 to 29 with alopecia areata. Some clones in this sample may be carry-over from other donors' samples.

This clonotype turned up a few times. The chain has TRBV20-1 and TRBJ1-6; TRBD1 might be the D (6 bases). Germline V CDR1 and CDR2: DFQATT, SNEGSKA (reference sequence). The length of the CDR3 is 18 residues. The V end lost 2 bases, the J end lost 0 bases, and 17 bases lay between the germline ends. CDR3 DNA: TGCAGTGCTAGAAGAACAGGGACCCAAAGCTCCTATAATTCACCCCTCCACTTT. Protein product: CSARRTGTQSSYNSPLHF.

The chain joins TRBV6-2 or TRBV6-3 to TRBJ2-3, with D perhaps TRBD2 (6 bases). Germline V gene data show CDR1 as MNHEY and CDR2 as SVGEGT. This CDR3 is built from 14 residues. Trimming cost V 6 bases and J 9 bases, with 19 bases left between them. In DNA form, the CDR3 reads TGTGCCAGCAGCCAACCGGGACTGGTACAGACGCAGTATTTT. Residues: CASSQPGLVQTQYF.

The rearrangement links TRBV29-1 to TRBJ1-1; D is ambiguous. Germline CDR1 and CDR2: SQVTM and ANQGSEA. V shed 6 bases and J shed 2 bases, with 13 bases lying between them. This CDR3 comprises 13 residues. Here the CDR3 reads CSVPGAGNTEAFF. CDR3 sequence (DNA): TGCAGCGTCCCAGGTGCGGGCAACACTGAAGCTTTCTTT.

The V and J genes are TRBV5-6 and TRBJ1-6; D is possibly TRBD1 (5 bases). V lost 1 base and J 7 bases, leaving 12 bases between the germline ends. The CDR3 spans 15 residues. Germline V gene sequence: CDR1 SGHDT, CDR2 YYEEEE. DNA for the CDR3: TGTGCCAGCAGCTTGCAGGGTGCTCAGAATTCACCCCTCCACTTT. This codes for CASSLQGAQNSPLHF.

Only a few counts were recorded for this clonotype. This chain connects TRBV10-3 to TRBJ2-1; D possibly corresponds to TRBD1 (6 bases). Trimming left V 3 bases short and J 10 bases short, with 10 bases between. This CDR3 comprises 12 residues. CDR1 is ENHRY and CDR2 is SYGVKD in the germline V gene. The CDR3 reads CAISEVRGEQFF. In DNA, the CDR3 is TGTGCCATCAGTGAAGTGAGGGGGGAGCAGTTCTTC.

This clonotype has at least ten counts. The rearrangement links TRBV10-3 to TRBJ1-2, with 8 bases lining up with TRBD1. The CDR3 has 13 amino acids. The ends lost 6 bases at V and 3 bases at J; junction bases unmatched: 3. The germline CDR1 and CDR2 sequences are ENHRY and SYGVKD. For the CDR3, the DNA is TGTGCCATCAGCAAGGACAGGGACTATGGCTACACCTTC. This gives the protein CAISKDRDYGYTF.

This clonotype was seen at least ten times. J is TRBJ1-2 and V is TRBV10-3; the D gene is possibly TRBD1 (6 bases). The CDR3 is 16 amino acids. V was trimmed by 6 bases and J by 0 bases, leaving 17 bases between them. CDR1 is ENHRY and CDR2 is SYGVKD in the germline V gene. The chain's CDR3 is CAISDMTGPTNYGYTF. The CDR3 DNA is TGTGCCATCAGCGATATGACAGGACCCACTAACTATGGCTACACCTTC.

The genes are TRBV6-5 and TRBJ2-3; 9 bases match TRBD1. The CDR3 runs 14 residues. CDR1 and CDR2 from the germline V gene are MNHEY and SVGAGI. V trimming: 4 bases; J trimming: 12 bases; junction bases outside the gene matches: 11. The CDR3 sequence: CASSSQTGGNRQYF. The DNA for the CDR3 is TGTGCCAGCAGTTCCCAGACAGGGGGGAACAGACAGTATTTT.

The table lists this clonotype with many counts. The chain joins TRBV28 to TRBJ2-6; D is possibly TRBD2 (5 bases). Germline CDR1 MDHEN, CDR2 SYDVKM. The CDR3 contains 15 residues. V was cut by 1 base and J by 2 bases, with 6 bases left in between. The CDR3 DNA reads TGTGCCAGCAGTTTATACGGGGCTGGGGCCAACGTCCTGACTTTC. It codes for CASSLYGAGANVLTF.

This clonotype has just a few counts. The chain uses TRBV27 and TRBJ2-7, with 11 bases matching TRBD2. Germline trimming cut 10 bases from V and 4 bases from J; bases unmatched to any gene: 6. The CDR3 length is 13 residues. Germline-derived CDR1 and CDR2 are MNHEY and SMNVEV (reference sequence). The CDR3 sequence is CATSTSGEYEQYV. Written as DNA, the CDR3 is TGTGCCACCTCGACTAGCGGGGAATACGAGCAGTACGTC.

This clonotype was seen only a few times. This chain links TRBV10-3 with TRBJ2-4; a weak D match, TRBD1 (6 bases). V dropped 6 bases and J dropped 0 bases, with 18 bases sitting between them. CDR3 size: 17 residues. Looked up from germline, CDR1 is ENHRY and CDR2 is SYGVKD. The CDR3 sequence: CAIRHSRAGEAKNIQYF. The CDR3 DNA reads as TGTGCCATCAGACATTCTCGGGCAGGGGAAGCCAAAAACATTCAGTACTTC.

There are a few counts of this clonotype. V is TRBV5-8 and J is TRBJ1-6; maybe TRBD1 (5 bases). The CDR3 is made up of 16 amino acids. The germline V and J ends were trimmed by 2 bases and 5 bases, with 14 bases remaining between them. CDR1 and CDR2 from the germline V gene are SGHTS and YDEGEE. The CDR3 loop is CASSFTGPRDNSPLHF. Written as DNA, the CDR3 is TGTGCCAGCAGCTTCACAGGACCCAGGGATAATTCACCCCTCCACTTT. Based on the CDR3 plus reference TRBV5-8 and TRBJ1-6, the full variable domain is EAGVTQSPTHLIKTRGQQATLRCSPISGHTSVYWYQQALGLGLQFLLWYDEGEERNRGNFPPRFSGRQFPNYSSELNVNALELEDSALYLCASSFTGPRDNSPLHFGNGTRLTVT.

This chain connects TRBV3-1 to TRBJ1-2; D is ambiguous. Germline values: CDR1 LGHDT, CDR2 YNNKEL (reference sequence). This CDR3 has 13 amino acids. V shed 4 bases and J shed 5 bases, with 11 bases lying between them. The CDR3 DNA is TGTGCCAGCAGCCCGAGTGTCACGTATGGCTACACCTTC. It translates to CASSPSVTYGYTF.

This clonotype was seen once. In this CDR3 the conserved last residue, phenylalanine or tryptophan, is missing, so a read error is likely. The chain combines TRBV28 with TRBJ2-6, with D possibly called TRBD1 or TRBD2 (5 bases each). V lost 5 bases to trimming and J lost 2 bases, with 13 bases between them. The germline V gene has CDR1 MDHEN and CDR2 SYDVKM. CDR3 length: 16 amino acids. CDR3 sequence: CASSNPRGAGANVLTL. In DNA, the CDR3 is TGTGCCAGCAGTAACCCGAGGGGCGCTGGGGCCAACGTCCTGACTCTC.

This clonotype has just a few counts. The chain employs TRBV29-1 and TRBJ1-1; D possibly corresponds to TRBD1 (6 bases). Trimming cost V 3 bases and J 1 base, with 18 bases left between them. The CDR3 is 16 amino acids. The V gene's germline CDR1 is SQVTM and CDR2 ANQGSEA. CDR3 bases: TGCAGCGTTGATGCCCTACAGGGCAGGCCGAACACTGAAGCTTTCTTT. This encodes CSVDALQGRPNTEAFF.

This rearrangement joins TRBV27 to TRBJ2-5; D is uncertain. V lost 3 bases and J lost 2, with 10 bases in between. The CDR3 is 14 residues long. Germline V gives CDR1 MNHEY, CDR2 SMNVEV (reference sequence). The CDR3 protein is CASSLFGRQETQYF. The CDR3 region has the DNA TGTGCCAGCAGTTTGTTCGGACGGCAAGAGACCCAGTACTTC.

This clonotype showed up many times. This sequence joins TRBV7-2 and TRBJ2-1, with D possibly being TRBD2 (5 bases). This CDR3 has 14 amino acids. Trimming removed 5 bases at V and 5 bases at J, with 13 bases between. Per germline, CDR1 SGHTA and CDR2 FQGNSA. The CDR3 spells CASSANTGNNEQFF. The CDR3 coding sequence is TGTGCCAGCAGCGCTAATACGGGGAACAATGAGCAGTTCTTC.

This clonotype was found many times. The chain uses TRBV4-3 and TRBJ1-1; possible D gene TRBD1, 5 bases. The CDR3 extends over 15 amino acids. The germline gives CDR1 LGHNA, CDR2 YSLEER. Trimming removed 1 base from V and 2 bases from J, with 11 bases in between. CDR3 nucleotides: TGCGCCAGCAGCCAAGCTGGACACACCAACACTGAAGCTTTCTTT. It encodes CASSQAGHTNTEAFF.

This clonotype has only a few counts. The rearrangement uses TRBV10-3 and TRBJ1-5; 7 nucleotides match TRBD1. Germline V CDR1 and CDR2: ENHRY, SYGVKD. There are 16 residues in the CDR3. V shed 10 bases and J 3 bases; nucleotides not matched to a gene: 15. The CDR3 DNA is TGTGCCACCCAGCGTGGACAGGATTTTAACAATCAGCCCCAGCATTTT. It yields the protein CATQRGQDFNNQPQHF.

This clonotype was seen just once. The genes are TRBV20-1 and TRBJ2-1; D is perhaps TRBD2 (6 bases). Germline loops: CDR1 DFQATT, CDR2 SNEGSKA (reference sequence). V lost 7 bases and J 4 bases, leaving 20 bases between the germline ends. The CDR3 length is 15 residues. The CDR3 spells CSGERGSRPYNEQFF. CDR3 coding DNA: TGCAGTGGTGAACGGGGGTCACGGCCTTACAATGAGCAGTTCTTC.

There are a few counts of this clonotype. The chain links TRBV5-1 to TRBJ2-3, with D perhaps TRBD1 or TRBD2 (5 bases each). V gave up 5 bases and J gave up 2 bases, with 18 bases separating them. The CDR3 is 16 amino acids. Germline CDR1 reads SGHRS; CDR2 reads YFSETQ. CDR3 region: CASSHTLRGPTDTQYF. CDR3 bases: TGCGCCAGCAGTCACACTCTACGGGGCCCCACAGATACGCAGTATTTT.